The TCR beta chain described here comes from a study of spatial heterogeneity in lung cancer. Time point meaning: sample taken at primary tumor resection. Unsorted samples of tumor, nontumor lung or frozen PBMC had their whole RNA sequenced. V was clipped by 4 bases and J by 3 bases, with 11 bases between them. The CDR3 runs 15 residues. CDR1 SGDLS and CDR2 YYNGEE come from the germline V gene. TCRdb called the 5' RACE reads again in MiXCR, with one record for every CDR3 protein. The data hold tens of thousands of distinct CDR3 sequences, with approximately 12% observed a single time. This receptor was identified in a male donor with early-stage non-small cell lung cancer. Sequenced here: PBMCs, sampled at surgery. V and J are TRBV9 and TRBJ2-6; tentative D call: TRBD1 (6 bases). The CDR3 bases are TGTGCCAGCAGCCCGAGGGGGTTTGGGGCCAACGTCCTGACTTTC. Its protein is CASSPRGFGANVLTF. Combining the CDR3 with reference TRBV9 and TRBJ2-6 gives the whole variable domain DSGVTQTPKHLITATGQRVTLRCSPRSGDLSVYWYQQSLDQGLQFLIQYYNGEERAKGNILERFSAQQFPDLHSELNLSSLELGDSALYFCASSPRGFGANVLTFGAGSRLTVL.